Below, one T cell receptor beta chain is given with its context. Its cognate antigen has yet to be identified. No base qualities exist here, and no much larger clone lies one base off it. V is trimmed back by 2 bases and J by 5 bases, and the junction contains 7 bases that no gene match accounts for. The CDR1 and CDR2 encoded by the germline V gene (reference sequence) are SGHAT and FQDESV. CDR3 length: 16 amino acids, cysteine to phenylalanine. The entry retains the CDR3 DNA only, 48 bases that are in frame from base 1. This record comes from a study of T cell changes during pregnancy in multiple sclerosis (dated by TCRdb to the late 2010s). General notes on the study: In women with multiple sclerosis, the researchers looked at how the T cell repertoire shifted as pregnancy progressed.

Libraries were constructed by the immunoSEQ multiplex PCR assay. TCRdb re-hosts the immuneACCESS table, in-frame sequences only. Its copies lack some clones; in the studies checked, an unresolved V gene accounts for under half of them, and the cause for the rest is not known. This sample gives about 14,000 clones in total; approximately 87% of them show up just once. The ten largest clones take up around an eighth of the sample. This receptor was identified in a female donor in good health, enrolled as a control in a pregnancy study. The chain is encoded by TRBV11-1 joined to TRBJ2-5; TRBD1 matches 11 bases in the middle. The input for sequencing was CD8+ T cells from peripheral blood mononuclear cells, taken after pregnancy. This receptor has the CDR3 CASSLIGTGGLETQYF. The DNA reads as follows: TGTGCCAGCAGCTTAATCGGGACAGGGGGTTTGGAGACCCAGTACTTC.